The 23 T cell receptor beta chains in this list originate from one sample, sequenced in a study of cytomegalovirus exposure and HLA in healthy donors. Vbeta (60) and Jbeta (13) primers were used in the PCR. Data came from immunoSEQ multiplex PCR; TCRdb stores just in-frame clones and leaves some out. The table records approximately 150,000 clones, roughly 86% of them present only once. Sequencing input: PBMCs. All receptors come from a girl between 5 and 17 years old in good health and CMV-seropositive.

CDR3 in DNA: TGTGCCAGCAGTGCAAATCGATCGGGTGGGGGGAGGCAGCCCCAGCATTTT. Its translation is CASSANRSGGGRQPQHF. The genes are TRBV6-1 and TRBJ1-5, with a weak D call TRBD1 (5 bases). CDR3 length: 17 residues. Germline CDR1 MNHNS, CDR2 SASEGT. Trimming cost V 4 bases and J 7 bases, with 23 bases left between them.

The chain is built from TRBV9 and TRBJ2-2; TRBD2 matches 16 bases. Germline V CDR1 and CDR2: SGDLS, YYNGEE. This CDR3 is built from 17 residues. V lost 7 bases and J lost 6; bases outside the gene matches: 9. For the CDR3, the DNA is TGTGCCAGCGGCGAGGGGACTAGCGGGGGGGCGTCCGGGGAGCTGTTTTTT. Translation: CASGEGTSGGASGELFF.

This chain uses TRBV29-1 with TRBJ2-1; 12 bases line up with TRBD2. V was clipped by 4 bases and J by 5 bases; unmatched bases: 9. Germline values: CDR1 SQVTM, CDR2 ANQGSEA. The CDR3 runs 16 residues. The CDR3 nucleotides are TGCAGCGTTGTAGGGCTAGCGGGGGGGCTCAACAATGAGCAGTTCTTC. Protein product: CSVVGLAGGLNNEQFF.

The rearrangement uses TRBV5-6 and TRBJ1-5; D is possibly TRBD1 (6 bases). V was clipped by 4 bases and J by 4 bases, with 15 bases between them. The CDR3 has 15 amino acids. The germline gives CDR1 SGHDT, CDR2 YYEEEE. The CDR3 region is CASSIQGSWNQPQHF. The DNA for the CDR3 is TGTGCCAGCAGCATACAGGGATCCTGGAATCAGCCCCAGCATTTT.

The rearrangement uses TRBV6-1 and TRBJ1-2; TRBD1 matches 8 bases. From germline, CDR1 is MNHNS and CDR2 SASEGT. This CDR3 has 15 residues. V gave up 5 bases and J gave up 4 bases; unmatched junction bases: 9. The DNA for the CDR3 is TGTGCCAGCAGTCCTCAACGGACAGGGACCTATGGCTACACCTTC. This sequence encodes CASSPQRTGTYGYTF.

The gene calls are TRBV2 and TRBJ2-1; the match to TRBD2 covers 8 bases. Germline CDR1 reads SNHLY; CDR2 reads FYNNEI. The CDR3 is 17 amino acids. V was pared by 8 bases and J by 9 bases, with 21 bases of the junction left unmatched. The CDR3, as DNA: TGTGCCAGCCCGGGCGGTAGCGGGGTCCCGGGAGTAGGTGAGCAGTTCTTC. It specifies CASPGGSGVPGVGEQFF.

This clone was counted between two and nine times. The chain employs TRBV19 and TRBJ1-3; TRBD1 matches 7 bases. Germline V gives CDR1 LNHDA, CDR2 SQIVND (reference sequence). This CDR3 spans 13 amino acids. After removal of 7 bases from V and 3 bases from J, the junction contained 3 bases not matched to a gene. The CDR3: CASKQGSGNTIYF. The CDR3 DNA sequence: TGTGCCAGTAAACAGGGGAGTGGAAACACCATATATTTT. The variable domain in full, with the rest retrieved from reference TRBV19 and TRBJ1-3, is DGGITQSPKYLFRKEGQNVTLSCEQNLNHDAMYWYRQDPGQGLRLIYYSQIVNDFQKGDIAEGYSVSREKKESFPLTVTSAQKNPTAFYLCASKQGSGNTIYFGEGSWLTVV.

This CDR3 is CASSTGENFNGYTF. CDR3 DNA sequence: TGTGCCAGTAGTACGGGGGAAAACTTTAATGGCTACACCTTC. V gene TRBV19 combines with J gene TRBJ1-2; D is perhaps TRBD1 (5 bases). V was shortened by 4 bases and J by 6 bases, with 15 bases between the two germline ends. The CDR3 is 14 amino acids. Germline values: CDR1 LNHDA, CDR2 SQIVND (reference sequence).

V usage is TRBV20-1 and J usage is TRBJ1-1; TRBD1 might be the D (5 bases). In germline, CDR1 is DFQATT, CDR2 SNEGSKA (reference sequence). The CDR3 consists of 11 residues. V was trimmed by 3 bases and J by 7 bases, leaving 9 bases between them. CDR3 amino acids: CSARGGIEAFF. As DNA, the CDR3 is TGCAGTGCTAGGGGGGGGATTGAAGCTTTCTTT.

The chain uses TRBV7-9 and TRBJ2-1; D perhaps matches TRBD2 (5 bases). This CDR3 contains 16 residues. The V and J ends lost 1 base and 3 bases respectively, with 13 bases between them. Per germline, CDR1 SEHNR and CDR2 FQNEAQ (reference sequence). The CDR3 sequence: CASSLVPGGYYNEQFF. The CDR3 nucleotides read TGTGCCAGCAGCTTAGTCCCAGGCGGGTACTACAATGAGCAGTTCTTC.

The chain joins TRBV6-5 to TRBJ1-1; unclear D gene. This CDR3 is built from 14 residues. Trimming left V 5 bases short and J 1 base short, with 11 bases between. Germline assignment: CDR1 MNHEY and CDR2 SVGAGI. The CDR3 protein is CASSLSVGNTEAFF. DNA of the CDR3: TGTGCCAGCAGTCTCTCCGTCGGGAACACTGAAGCTTTCTTT.

The rearrangement uses TRBV27 and TRBJ1-2; D remains ambiguous. V was pared by 5 bases and J by 0 bases, with 19 bases between. Germline loops: CDR1 MNHEY, CDR2 SMNVEV (reference sequence). This CDR3 is 17 amino acids long. CDR3 DNA sequence: TGTGCCAGCAGTGCATCTTCTCTGCAGGCCTCTAACTATGGCTACACCTTC. Translating gives CASSASSLQASNYGYTF.

The rearrangement uses TRBV19 and TRBJ2-7; TRBD1 agrees at 8 bases. Trimming removed 3 bases from V and 4 bases from J; junction bases left unmatched: 8. The CDR3 totals 15 residues. Germline-derived CDR1 and CDR2 are LNHDA and SQIVND (reference sequence). CDR3 coding DNA: TGTGCCAGTAGTATCTCCGGGACAGGAATTTACGAGCAGTACTTC. This codes for CASSISGTGIYEQYF.

The chain uses TRBV7-8 and TRBJ1-2; 8 nucleotides match TRBD1. The CDR3 is made up of 15 amino acids. The V segment lost 5 bases and the J segment 0 bases; nucleotides outside the gene matches: 5. Germline CDR1 and CDR2: SGHVS and FQNEAQ. The DNA of the CDR3 is TGTGCCAGCAGCCTCTTGGGACAGGCTAACTATGGCTACACCTTC. Encoded protein: CASSLLGQANYGYTF.

The rearrangement uses TRBV6-1 and TRBJ2-1; 11 positions match TRBD1. The CDR3 runs 15 residues. Per germline, CDR1 MNHNS and CDR2 SASEGT. V was clipped by 5 bases and J by 7 bases; unmatched bases: 7. CDR3: CASSFGQGAANEQFF. CDR3 DNA sequence: TGTGCCAGCAGTTTCGGACAGGGGGCAGCGAATGAGCAGTTCTTC.

The chain has TRBV4-1 and TRBJ2-7; a weak D match, TRBD1 (5 bases). CDR3 length: 15 residues. Trimming cost V 2 bases and J 3 bases, with 14 bases left between them. Germline CDR1 MGHRA, CDR2 YSYEKL. The CDR3 region has the DNA TGCGCCAGCAGCCAACTCCCTGACAGTTACTACGAGCAGTACTTC. It is translated as CASSQLPDSYYEQYF.

This chain connects TRBV19 to TRBJ1-2, with 8 bases fitting TRBD1. V was clipped by 5 bases and J by 10 bases; unmatched bases: 9. This CDR3 spans 13 amino acids. The germline V gene encodes CDR1 LNHDA and CDR2 SQIVND (reference sequence). The CDR3 DNA reads as TGTGCCAGTAGTTCCGGGACAGGAGATATCTACACCTTC. Its translation: CASSSGTGDIYTF. Using reference TRBV19 and TRBJ1-2 for the parts outside the CDR3, the full variable domain is DGGITQSPKYLFRKEGQNVTLSCEQNLNHDAMYWYRQDPGQGLRLIYYSQIVNDFQKGDIAEGYSVSREKKESFPLTVTSAQKNPTAFYLCASSSGTGDIYTFGSGTRLTVV.

About this clone: Distinct nucleotide sequences in the sample also encode this CDR3. The rearrangement uses TRBV7-8 and TRBJ1-5, with 8 bases identical to TRBD1. In germline, CDR1 is SGHVS, CDR2 FQNEAQ. The CDR3 has 15 amino acids. Losses at the gene ends were 3 bases for V and 4 bases for J; bases not matched to a gene: 5. The CDR3 region is CASSLAGGGNQPQHF. CDR3 coding DNA: TGTGCCAGCAGCTTGGCAGGGGGCGGGAATCAGCCCCAGCATTTT.

This chain connects TRBV9 to TRBJ2-2; 8 nucleotides agree with TRBD1. Germline lookup yields CDR1 SGDLS and CDR2 YYNGEE. The CDR3 is 13 amino acids. V lost 4 bases to trimming and J lost 6 bases; unmatched junction nucleotides: 2. DNA of the CDR3: TGTGCCAGCAGCCAACAGGGGGCCGGGGAGCTGTTTTTT. As protein: CASSQQGAGELFF.

This clone was detected only a few times. This chain connects TRBV5-6 to TRBJ1-2; 7 bases match TRBD1. The germline V gene encodes CDR1 SGHDT and CDR2 YYEEEE. V lost 2 bases, J lost 8 bases, and 9 bases stayed unmatched. The CDR3 contains 14 residues. Here the CDR3 reads CASSLLTGYAGYTF. CDR3 sequence (DNA): TGTGCCAGCAGCTTACTGACAGGGTATGCGGGCTACACCTTC.

CDR3 region: CASSDSSPNQPQHF. The CDR3 region has the DNA TGTGCCAGCAGTGACTCGAGCCCCAATCAGCCCCAGCATTTT. V usage is TRBV2 and J usage is TRBJ1-5; D is ambiguous. The CDR3 is 14 residues long. The ends were cut back, 3 bases at V and 3 bases at J, with 9 bases in the middle. Germline V gene sequence: CDR1 SNHLY, CDR2 FYNNEI.

This chain uses TRBV9 with TRBJ2-1, with D unclear. CDR1 is SGDLS, CDR2 YYNGEE, per germline. This CDR3 comprises 12 residues. V shed 2 bases and J shed 5 bases, with 5 bases lying between them. CDR3 sequence: CASSVRNNEQFF. The CDR3 bases are TGTGCCAGCAGCGTTAGAAACAATGAGCAGTTCTTC.

In regard to this clone: At one end the junction does not follow the germline gene, possibly because of a read error. This chain links TRBV11-3 with TRBJ2-6, with TRBD1 matching 9 bases. This CDR3 has 17 residues. CDR1 is SGHNT, CDR2 YENEEA, per germline. The DNA of the CDR3 is TGTACCAGCAGCGGGACAGGGAACTTCTCTGGGGCCAACGTCCTGACTTTC. Amino acids: CTSSGTGNFSGANVLTF.